These 18 T cell receptor beta chains were all obtained from the same sample, sequenced in a study of CD8 T cells in Susac syndrome. Random hexamers were used to reverse transcribe an amount of roughly 0.45 to 1 ug RNA. Each CDR3 protein gets one entry after TCRdb re-called the immunoSEQ multiplex PCR reads with MiXCR. Seen here are around 130,000 distinct CDR3 sequences, around 90% observed once, and the top ten hold 0.2% to 0.25%. Sequenced input: CD8+ T cells from PBMCs. These receptors were taken from a human donor with multiple sclerosis.

V usage is TRBV27 and J usage is TRBJ2-7, with a tentative D call TRBD2 (6 bases). CDR3 length: 14 amino acids. V was pared by 8 bases and J by 5 bases, with 19 bases between. CDR1 and CDR2 from the germline V gene are MNHEY and SMNVEV (reference sequence). As DNA, the CDR3 is TGTGCCAGCGGGGATATCGGATGGACTAACGAGCAGTACTTC. It encodes CASGDIGWTNEQYF.

This clonotype has only one observation. The J gene is TRBJ1-2, the V gene TRBV6-5, with TRBD1 identical over 9 bases. The junction had 10 bases not matched to a gene; V was cut back by 5 bases and J by 6 bases. This CDR3 is 15 amino acids long. Germline V gene sequence: CDR1 MNHEY, CDR2 SVGAGI. DNA of the CDR3: TGTGCCAGCAGTCACCAGGGGACAGGGCAGAATGGCTACACCTTC. This translates into CASSHQGTGQNGYTF.

The CDR3 bases are TGTGCCAGCAGCCCTACCCTAGCGGGAGGGCCATATGAGCAGTTCTTC. This codes for CASSPTLAGGPYEQFF. The V call is TRBV28, the J call TRBJ2-1, with 12 bases fitting TRBD2. The CDR3 length is 16 residues. The germline V gene has CDR1 MDHEN and CDR2 SYDVKM. J gave up 8 bases and V 6 bases, and 11 bases lay outside the gene matches.

The sample holds a few counts of this clonotype. V and J are TRBV5-5 and TRBJ1-1; tentatively, D is TRBD1 (5 bases). V was shortened by 1 base and J by 11 bases, with 9 bases between the two germline ends. Germline loops: CDR1 SGHKS, CDR2 YYEKEE (reference sequence). The CDR3 loop spans 11 amino acids. The CDR3 sequence: CASSLLGTAFF. Here the CDR3 DNA reads TGTGCCAGCAGCTTGCTAGGGACCGCTTTCTTT.

The CDR3 here is CSAEGVDQPQHF. DNA for the CDR3: TGCAGTGCGGAGGGAGTGGATCAGCCCCAGCATTTT. The genes are TRBV20-1 and TRBJ1-5; no clear D gene. The CDR3 extends over 12 amino acids. The germline V gene has CDR1 DFQATT and CDR2 SNEGSKA (reference sequence). V gave up 6 bases and J gave up 5 bases, with 11 bases separating them.

The V and J genes are TRBV30 and TRBJ1-5; D is perhaps TRBD1 (5 bases). The V and J ends lost 3 bases and 0 bases respectively, with 9 bases between them. The germline V gene encodes CDR1 GTSNPN and CDR2 SVGIG (reference sequence). This CDR3 region has 14 residues. The CDR3 here is CAWRPGLSNQPQHF. CDR3 coding DNA: TGTGCCTGGAGGCCGGGACTTAGCAATCAGCCCCAGCATTTT.

The chain carries TRBV4-1 and TRBJ2-7; TRBD2 agrees at 7 bases. J lost 4 bases, V lost 3 bases, and 3 bases had no gene match. CDR1 and CDR2 from the germline V gene are MGHRA and YSYEKL. This CDR3 is 13 amino acids long. CDR3 residues: CASSHREEYEQYF. The CDR3 DNA follows: TGCGCCAGCAGCCATCGGGAGGAGTACGAGCAGTACTTC.

The V and J genes are TRBV20-1 and TRBJ2-2; 9 nucleotides align to TRBD2. Germline CDR1 is DFQATT and CDR2 is SNEGSKA (reference sequence). Germline trimming cut 0 bases from V and 7 bases from J; bases unmatched to any gene: 12. The CDR3 is 17 residues long. The CDR3 protein is CSARDPFLAGMSGELFF. CDR3 nucleotides: TGCAGTGCTAGAGATCCCTTCCTAGCGGGAATGAGCGGGGAGCTGTTTTTT.

V and J are TRBV19 and TRBJ1-1; D unresolved. Germline-derived CDR1 and CDR2 are LNHDA and SQIVND (reference sequence). The CDR3 extends over 15 amino acids. The ends were cut back, 4 bases at V and 1 base at J, with 13 bases in the middle. The CDR3 reads CASSTPVLTNTEAFF. For the CDR3, the DNA is TGTGCCAGTAGTACCCCGGTTCTAACGAACACTGAAGCTTTCTTT.

This clonotype has just a few counts. The V call is TRBV4-1, the J call TRBJ1-1; D gene unclear. Germline CDR1 is MGHRA and CDR2 is YSYEKL. The CDR3 has 12 residues. V lost 1 base, J lost 5 bases, and 5 bases lay in between. The CDR3 sequence is CASSQGETEAFF. CDR3 in DNA: TGCGCCAGCAGCCAAGGAGAGACTGAAGCTTTCTTT.

The chain is built from TRBV30 and TRBJ2-5; 7 bases match TRBD2. This CDR3 is 15 amino acids long. V lost 4 bases, J lost 5 bases, and 13 bases stayed unmatched. Germline loops: CDR1 GTSNPN, CDR2 SVGIG (reference sequence). CDR3 bases: TGTGCCTGGAACCCACTGGGGGGGATTTGGGAGACCCAGTACTTC. This translates into CAWNPLGGIWETQYF. The full variable domain, rest sourced from reference TRBV30 and TRBJ2-5, is SQTIHQWPATLVQPVGSPLSLECTVEGTSNPNLYWYRQAAGRGLQLLFYSVGIGQISSEVPQNLSASRPQDRQFILSSKKLLLSDSGFYLCAWNPLGGIWETQYFGPGTRLLVL.

The chain links TRBV3-1 to TRBJ2-7; D not certain. This CDR3 has 15 amino acids. Trimming stripped 0 bases from V and 2 bases from J, with 11 bases between. Germline lookup yields CDR1 LGHDT and CDR2 YNNKEL (reference sequence). The CDR3 nucleotides read TGTGCCAGCAGCCAAGAAGCCCCCAACCCCTACGAGCAGTACTTC. It yields the protein CASSQEAPNPYEQYF.

This clonotype rates as medium-sized. V gene TRBV7-9 combines with J gene TRBJ2-7; D is perhaps TRBD2 (6 bases). Trimming removed 1 base from V and 6 bases from J, with 7 bases in between. CDR1 SEHNR and CDR2 FQNEAQ come from the germline V gene (reference sequence). This CDR3 region has 12 residues. The chain's CDR3 is CASSLVGSEQYF. The CDR3 coding sequence is TGTGCCAGCAGCTTAGTCGGGAGCGAGCAGTACTTC. The whole variable domain, remainder taken from reference TRBV7-9 and TRBJ2-7, is DTGVSQNPRHKITKRGQNVTFRCDPISEHNRLYWYRQTLGQGPEFLTYFQNEAQLEKSRLLSDRFSAERPKGSFSTLEIQRTEQGDSAMYLCASSLVGSEQYFGPGTRLTVT.

The rearrangement links TRBV27 to TRBJ1-1; tentatively, D is TRBD1 (5 bases). With 3 bases removed from V and 6 bases from J, the gap between germline ends came to 14 bases. Germline V gives CDR1 MNHEY, CDR2 SMNVEV (reference sequence). The CDR3 consists of 14 residues. This chain's CDR3 is CASSFLGGGPEAFF. In nucleotides, the CDR3 is TGTGCCAGCAGTTTCCTTGGGGGGGGTCCTGAAGCTTTCTTT.

The chain recombines TRBV27 with TRBJ1-1; D uncertain. Trimming cost V 7 bases and J 0 bases, with 15 bases left between them. Looked up from germline, CDR1 is MNHEY and CDR2 is SMNVEV (reference sequence). The CDR3 is made up of 15 amino acids. The CDR3 nucleotides are TGTGCCAGCACCCCAAGGGCACTACTGAACACTGAAGCTTTCTTT. Translating gives CASTPRALLNTEAFF.

The rearrangement uses TRBV4-1 and TRBJ2-1; D is uncertain. The germline V and J ends were trimmed by 2 bases and 9 bases, with 8 bases remaining between them. There are 12 residues in the CDR3. The germline CDR1 and CDR2 sequences are MGHRA and YSYEKL. The CDR3 protein is CASSQRVGEQFF. The CDR3 region has the DNA TGCGCCAGCAGCCAACGGGTGGGTGAGCAGTTCTTC.

CDR3 coding DNA: TGTGCCAGCAGCCGTCAGGACAGCCTAGTTGGCTACACCTTC. As protein: CASSRQDSLVGYTF. The rearrangement joins TRBV5-6 to TRBJ1-2; the D gene is possibly TRBD1 (6 bases). V was cut by 4 bases and J by 7 bases, with 17 bases left in between. This CDR3 has 14 amino acids. Germline CDR1 and CDR2: SGHDT and YYEEEE.

The chain employs TRBV4-1 and TRBJ2-1; 7 bases map to TRBD2. With V trimmed by 0 bases and J by 1 base, 6 bases remained unmatched. The CDR3 spans 17 residues. From germline, CDR1 is MGHRA and CDR2 YSYEKL. The CDR3 spells CASSQEGRGGSYNEQFF. The CDR3 bases are TGCGCCAGCAGCCAAGAGGGGCGGGGAGGGTCCTACAATGAGCAGTTCTTC.